What follows are 14 T cell receptor beta chains derived from one specimen sequenced in a study of glioma-infiltrating T cells. Amplification of TCR alpha and beta CDR3 regions from RNA used iRepertoire nested multiplex PCR. MiXCR was run by TCRdb on the multiplex PCR reads, yielding one entry per CDR3 protein. The sample includes fewer than 500,000 distinct CDR3 sequences, 41% of them seen just once. The sequenced material came from glioma tissue, nonneoplastic brain tissue, or PBMCs (not recorded which). The receptors shown here come from a human donor with low-grade glioma or glioblastoma, undergoing nonglioma brain surgery, or in good health (not recorded which).

With regard to this clonotype: This sequence may be a read error, since a much larger clone differs from it by one base. Because the CDR3 is missing its conserved closing phenylalanine or tryptophan, this is likely a read error. V and J are TRBV6-2 or TRBV6-3 and TRBJ2-7, with 7 bases that match TRBD2. Germline assignment: CDR1 MNHEY and CDR2 SVGEGT. CDR3 length: 16 amino acids. Trimming cost V 10 bases and J 3 bases; bases outside gene matches: 18. The CDR3 DNA reads TGTGCCACCAGCAGAGGAGGCGGGAGATATAACTACGAGCAGTACTTA. Translation gives CATSRGGGRYNYEQYL.

This clonotype was seen many times. This sequence joins TRBV27 and TRBJ2-1, with 7 bases that match TRBD2. With 2 bases clipped from V and 4 bases from J, the junction kept 2 bases outside the gene matches. CDR1 is MNHEY and CDR2 is SMNVEV in the germline V gene (reference sequence). The CDR3 contains 14 residues. The CDR3 DNA reads as TGTGCCAGCAGTTTAGGGACTACTTACAATGAGCAGTTCTTC. It yields the protein CASSLGTTYNEQFF.

A note on this clonotype: One end of the junction fails to match germline, which may point to a read error. V is TRBV4-1 and J is TRBJ2-1, with a weak D call TRBD2 (6 bases). The CDR3 is made up of 15 amino acids. Germline CDR1 and CDR2: MGHRA and YSYEKL. As DNA, the CDR3 is TGCACCAGCAGCCAAGTCGGGAGCTCCTACAATGAGCAGTTCTTC. Translation: CTSSQVGSSYNEQFF.

The chain links TRBV7-9 to TRBJ1-3; D is ambiguous. The length of the CDR3 is 16 residues. Germline-derived CDR1 and CDR2 are SEHNR and FQNEAQ (reference sequence). V lost 7 bases, J lost 3 bases, and 19 bases lay in between. The CDR3 loop is CASTLGARAYGNTIYF. CDR3 bases: TGTGCCAGCACCCTCGGTGCGAGGGCGTATGGAAACACCATATATTTT.

As for this clonotype: A read error may be the cause here, since a much bigger clone is one base away. The V gene is TRBV6-2 or TRBV6-3, the J gene TRBJ2-7, with TRBD2 matching 8 bases. This CDR3 region has 16 residues. Per germline, CDR1 MNHEY and CDR2 SVGEGT. Trimming at V came to 5 bases and at J to 4 bases, leaving 13 bases not matched to a gene. The CDR3 region is CASSKVGRGAGYEQYF. The CDR3 coding sequence is TGTGCCAGCAGTAAGGTCGGGCGGGGGGCAGGATACGAGCAGTACTTC.

This clonotype was recorded a few times. The chain recombines TRBV4-3 with TRBJ2-3; D remains ambiguous. The CDR3 runs 14 residues. V lost 4 bases, J lost 4 bases, and 12 bases lay in between. In germline, CDR1 is LGHNA, CDR2 YSLEER. The CDR3 DNA is TGCGCCAGCAGCCCCCGGGCGGTGCCAGATACGCAGTATTTT. It yields the protein CASSPRAVPDTQYF.

This CDR3 reads CASSPLRATNYGYTF. The CDR3 bases are TGTGCCAGCAGCCCCCTTAGGGCGACTAACTATGGCTACACCTTC. The chain recombines TRBV7-2 with TRBJ1-2, with D uncertain. The CDR3 has 15 amino acids. Trimming took off 5 bases at V and 0 bases at J, with 13 bases between the two ends. CDR1 is SGHTA and CDR2 is FQGNSA in the germline V gene.

The sample holds a few counts of this clonotype. The chain has TRBV10-3 and TRBJ2-7, with D unresolved. Trimming pared 3 bases from V and 2 bases from J, leaving 8 bases between. Germline V gives CDR1 ENHRY, CDR2 SYGVKD. The CDR3 is made up of 13 amino acids. This CDR3 is CAISDPGPYEQYF. Written as DNA, the CDR3 is TGTGCCATCAGTGACCCGGGCCCCTACGAGCAGTACTTC.

This clonotype appeared many times. V is TRBV27 and J is TRBJ2-7; TRBD2 aligns across 9 bases. The CDR3 totals 14 residues. Germline trimming cut 5 bases from V and 3 bases from J; bases unmatched to any gene: 5. CDR1 is MNHEY and CDR2 is SMNVEV in the germline V gene (reference sequence). CDR3 loop: CASSASGRNYEQYF. CDR3 DNA sequence: TGTGCCAGCAGTGCCAGCGGGAGGAACTACGAGCAGTACTTC.

The chain uses TRBV15 and TRBJ1-1; D unresolved. The CDR3 has 15 amino acids. In germline, CDR1 is LNHNV, CDR2 YYDKDF (reference sequence). V dropped 1 base and J dropped 0 bases, with 9 bases sitting between them. CDR3 bases: TGTGCCACCAGCAGAGTTGGTTCTTTGAACACTGAAGCTTTCTTT. Amino acids: CATSRVGSLNTEAFF. The full variable domain, completed using reference TRBV15 and TRBJ1-1, is DAMVIQNPRYQVTQFGKPVTLSCSQTLNHNVMYWYQQKSSQAPKLLFHYYDKDFNNEADTPDNFQSRRPNTSFCFLDIRSPGLGDTAMYLCATSRVGSLNTEAFFGQGTRLTVV.

In the case of this clonotype: A much larger clone differs by one base, so this may be a read error. The chain links TRBV7-3 to TRBJ2-2, with 7 bases lining up with TRBD2. Germline CDR1 reads SGHTA; CDR2 reads FQGTGA. The V gene end was trimmed by 2 bases and the J gene end by 4 bases; junction bases not matched to a gene: 1. The CDR3 is 14 amino acids. CDR3 DNA sequence: TGTGCCAGCAGCTTAGGGGGGGGCACCGGGGAGCTGTTTTTT. It specifies CASSLGGGTGELFF.

The chain employs TRBV6-1 and TRBJ2-3, with TRBD2 matching over 7 bases. Trimming at V came to 6 bases and at J to 6 bases, leaving 12 bases not matched to a gene. There are 15 residues in the CDR3. In germline, CDR1 is MNHNS, CDR2 SASEGT. CDR3: CASRIAGAYGDTQYF. The DNA of the CDR3 is TGTGCCAGCAGGATAGCGGGCGCCTACGGGGATACGCAGTATTTT.

This clonotype was counted a few times. V and J are TRBV4-1 and TRBJ2-7; D remains unclear. Trimming left V 0 bases short and J 3 bases short, with 12 bases between. Germline V gene sequence: CDR1 MGHRA, CDR2 YSYEKL. This CDR3 region has 15 residues. This CDR3 reads CASSQDGVAYYEQYF. The CDR3 nucleotides are TGCGCCAGCAGCCAAGATGGGGTGGCATACTACGAGCAGTACTTC.

The chain has TRBV12-3 or TRBV12-4 and TRBJ2-1; D gene unclear. The CDR3 is 12 amino acids. Trimming took off 3 bases at V and 8 bases at J, with 8 bases between the two ends. The CDR3 is CASSLYRDEQFF. The CDR3, as DNA: TGTGCCAGCAGTTTGTATAGGGATGAGCAGTTCTTC.